These 23 T cell receptor beta chains share one sample of origin, sequenced in a study of response to subunit inactivated influenza vaccine. TCRdb passed the RT-PCR reads through MiXCR, listing each CDR3 protein once. This sample yields approximately 170,000 distinct CDR3 sequences, of which roughly 14% are seen a single time; approximately 24% belongs to the top ten. Here the sequenced sample was CD8+ T cells sorted from PBMCs, taken less than 6 days after vaccination. The source of these receptors is a man aged 50 to 59 who received an inactivated influenza vaccine.

This chain connects TRBV4-2 to TRBJ2-2; TRBD1 or TRBD2 may be the D gene (5 bases each). The CDR3 consists of 15 residues. Germline V CDR1 and CDR2: LGHNA, YNFKEQ. V lost 4 bases, J lost 7 bases, and 16 bases lay in between. CDR3 residues: CASSLPGPPVGELFF. In DNA, the CDR3 is TGTGCCAGCAGCCTGCCGGGGCCACCTGTCGGGGAGCTGTTTTTT.

This clonotype showed up just a few times. This chain connects TRBV10-1 to TRBJ2-7, with D possibly matching TRBD2 (6 bases). Germline V gene lookup returns CDR1 WNHNN and CDR2 SYGVQD (reference sequence). V lost 3 bases and J lost 7, with 13 bases in between. There are 13 residues in the CDR3. CDR3 bases: TGCGCCAGCAGTGAACCCGGAGGAGGGGAGCAGTACTTC. It yields the protein CASSEPGGGEQYF.

This clonotype was seen a few times. The chain has TRBV7-2 and TRBJ2-1; D is unresolved. The CDR3 consists of 16 residues. V lost 5 bases and J 3 bases, leaving 17 bases between the germline ends. Germline values: CDR1 SGHTA, CDR2 FQGNSA. The CDR3 protein is CASSLVGPISYNEQFF. CDR3 in DNA: TGTGCCAGCAGCCTCGTAGGGCCCATTAGCTACAATGAGCAGTTCTTC.

The CDR3 protein is CASTKTDAYSNYGYTF. DNA for the CDR3: TGTGCCAGCACCAAGACAGACGCTTACTCTAACTATGGCTACACCTTC. The V call is TRBV7-8, the J call TRBJ1-2; D is perhaps TRBD1 (5 bases). The germline V and J ends were trimmed by 7 bases and 0 bases, with 18 bases remaining between them. CDR3 size: 16 residues. CDR1 is SGHVS and CDR2 is FQNEAQ in the germline V gene. The entire variable domain, with the rest obtained from reference TRBV7-8 and TRBJ1-2, is as follows: GAGVSQSPRYKVAKRGQDVALRCDPISGHVSLFWYQQALGQGPEFLTYFQNEAQLDKSGLPSDRFFAERPEGSVSTLKIQRTQQEDSAVYLCASTKTDAYSNYGYTFGSGTRLTVV.

This clonotype was detected a few times. The chain couples TRBV12-3 or TRBV12-4 to TRBJ2-7; a weak D match, TRBD2 (6 bases). The CDR3 is made up of 15 amino acids. Trimming stripped 1 base from V and 1 base from J, with 11 bases between. The DNA for the CDR3 is TGTGCCAGCAGTTTAGGACTAGGATCGTCCTACGAGCAGTACTTC. Amino acids: CASSLGLGSSYEQYF.

The V and J genes are TRBV12-3 or TRBV12-4 and TRBJ2-7, with 13 bases fitting TRBD2. The CDR3 is made up of 17 amino acids. The trim removed 5 bases at V and 6 bases at J, leaving 13 bases unmatched. In DNA, the CDR3 is TGTGCCAGCAGTCACCCGGGACTAGCGGGACCACTTGCCGAGCAGTACTTC. This encodes CASSHPGLAGPLAEQYF.

The chain carries TRBV4-1 and TRBJ2-1; TRBD2 matches 11 bases. This CDR3 spans 15 amino acids. V shed 4 bases, J shed 5 bases, and the junction held 4 bases outside the gene matches. Per the germline V gene, CDR1 is MGHRA and CDR2 is YSYEKL. This chain's CDR3 is CASSLLAGVNNEQFF. The CDR3 DNA follows: TGCGCCAGCAGCCTACTAGCGGGGGTCAACAATGAGCAGTTCTTC.

Ten or more counts support this clonotype. The CDR3 DNA sequence: TGTGCCAGCAGTTTAGGAGATGAGCAGTTCTTC. Protein product: CASSLGDEQFF. V gene TRBV12-3 or TRBV12-4 combines with J gene TRBJ2-1; D not certain. CDR3 length: 11 residues. The V and J ends lost 1 base and 8 bases respectively, with 3 bases between them.

The sample holds a few counts of this clonotype. The chain joins TRBV6-1 to TRBJ2-3; 11 bases align to TRBD2. This CDR3 spans 16 amino acids. Per germline, CDR1 MNHNS and CDR2 SASEGT. V dropped 6 bases and J dropped 4; count of bases not matched to a gene: 9. The CDR3 bases are TGTGCCAGCAGGGCCCAACTAGCGGGAGACGCAGATACGCAGTATTTT. It encodes CASRAQLAGDADTQYF.

This clonotype has a count of ten or more. The rearrangement joins TRBV11-1 to TRBJ1-2, with 7 bases identical to TRBD1. J was trimmed by 1 base and V by 2 bases; bases with no gene match: 16. Germline-derived CDR1 and CDR2 are SGHAT and FQDESV (reference sequence). The CDR3 has 19 amino acids. The CDR3 DNA reads TGTGCCAGCAGCTTACCGACAGGAGAGGGGGCCCCCCTTAACTATGGCTACACCTTC. Translated, it gives CASSLPTGEGAPLNYGYTF.

This clonotype has only a few counts. The chain has TRBV7-2 and TRBJ2-7; D is unresolved. The germline V gene encodes CDR1 SGHTA and CDR2 FQGNSA. The CDR3 covers 14 residues. V dropped 0 bases and J dropped 0 bases, with 6 bases sitting between them. The CDR3 DNA reads TGTGCCAGCAGCTTAGCCGGGTTCTCCTACGAGCAGTACTTC. This encodes CASSLAGFSYEQYF.

This clonotype has a single count. This chain uses TRBV3-1 with TRBJ2-1, with 9 bases identical to TRBD2. The CDR3 length is 14 residues. Germline V gives CDR1 LGHDT, CDR2 YNNKEL (reference sequence). V dropped 1 base and J dropped 7; count of bases not matched to a gene: 2. Here the CDR3 DNA reads TGTGCCAGCAGCCAAGTAGCGGGGGCAAATGAGCAGTTCTTC. It translates to CASSQVAGANEQFF.

The genes are TRBV11-2 and TRBJ2-7; TRBD1 aligns across 7 bases. The germline gives CDR1 SGHAT, CDR2 FQNNGV. After removal of 5 bases from V and 0 bases from J, the junction contained 16 bases not matched to a gene. This CDR3 has 18 amino acids. The CDR3: CASSHPVWGQRSSYEQYF. The CDR3, as DNA: TGTGCCAGCAGCCACCCAGTCTGGGGACAGAGGAGCTCCTACGAGCAGTACTTC. The variable domain in full, with the rest retrieved from reference TRBV11-2 and TRBJ2-7, is EAGVAQSPRYKIIEKRQSVAFWCNPISGHATLYWYQQILGQGPKLLIQFQNNGVVDDSQLPKDRFSAERLKGVDSTLKIQPAKLEDSAVYLCASSHPVWGQRSSYEQYFGPGTRLTVT.

The CDR3 DNA follows: TGCAGCGGGTTTGCAGGAGGATCCGAGCAGTACTTC. Its translation: CSGFAGGSEQYF. The rearrangement links TRBV29-1 to TRBJ2-7, with D tentatively TRBD2 (5 bases). This CDR3 contains 12 residues. Trimming took off 7 bases at V and 6 bases at J, with 16 bases between the two ends. Germline-derived CDR1 and CDR2 are SQVTM and ANQGSEA.

This clonotype was detected a few times. V usage is TRBV20-1 and J usage is TRBJ2-1; 8 nucleotides line up with TRBD2. V gave up 0 bases and J gave up 4 bases; unmatched junction bases: 5. This CDR3 has 15 amino acids. Germline values: CDR1 DFQATT, CDR2 SNEGSKA (reference sequence). CDR3 sequence: CSARDNQREYNEQFF. In DNA, the CDR3 is TGCAGTGCTAGAGATAACCAGCGGGAGTACAATGAGCAGTTCTTC.

CDR3 in amino acids: CASSPGQLVNTEAFF. The CDR3 DNA reads TGTGCCAGCAGCCCGGGACAGCTTGTGAACACTGAAGCTTTCTTT. J is TRBJ1-1 and V is TRBV7-3; 7 bases line up with TRBD1. The CDR3 totals 15 residues. The V and J ends lost 5 bases and 0 bases, in that order; junction bases with no gene match: 6. Per the germline V gene, CDR1 is SGHTA and CDR2 is FQGTGA.

The chain couples TRBV15 to TRBJ1-2; D unresolved. CDR1 is LNHNV and CDR2 is YYDKDF in the germline V gene (reference sequence). CDR3 length equals 14 residues. Trimming removed 3 bases at V and 8 bases at J, with 16 bases between. CDR3 region: CATSSGRRDHGYTF. CDR3 coding DNA: TGTGCCACCAGCAGCGGCCGGAGGGATCACGGCTACACCTTC.

This chain joins TRBV9 and TRBJ2-1, with TRBD2 identical over 8 bases. Germline trimming cut 3 bases from V and 6 bases from J; bases unmatched to any gene: 8. Germline V gene lookup returns CDR1 SGDLS and CDR2 YYNGEE. This CDR3 region has 15 residues. CDR3 protein: CASSAGLVGANEQFF. The CDR3 DNA sequence: TGTGCCAGCAGCGCGGGACTAGTGGGAGCCAATGAGCAGTTCTTC.

This clonotype was picked up a small number of times. V usage is TRBV6-5 and J usage is TRBJ2-7; TRBD2 aligns across 8 bases. Germline loops: CDR1 MNHEY, CDR2 SVGAGI. With 0 bases clipped from V and 5 bases from J, the junction kept 3 bases outside the gene matches. CDR3 length: 14 residues. The CDR3 spells CASSYSPGGNEQYF. Written as DNA, the CDR3 is TGTGCCAGCAGTTACTCCCCGGGAGGGAACGAGCAGTACTTC.

V usage is TRBV14 and J usage is TRBJ2-1; D not certain. Germline CDR1 and CDR2: SGHDN and FVKESK. V was pared by 4 bases and J by 3 bases, with 16 bases between. CDR3 length: 16 amino acids. The CDR3 nucleotides are TGTGCCAGCAGCCGCGCGGACGAAGTTTTCTACAATGAGCAGTTCTTC. Its translation is CASSRADEVFYNEQFF.

This clonotype has only a few counts. V usage is TRBV15 and J usage is TRBJ1-3, with D possibly TRBD1 on 5 matching bases. Per the germline V gene, CDR1 is LNHNV and CDR2 is YYDKDF (reference sequence). CDR3 length: 12 amino acids. V dropped 3 bases and J dropped 7 bases, with 7 bases sitting between them. The CDR3 DNA reads as TGTGCCACCAGCAGGGAGGGGAACACCATATATTTT. Translation gives CATSREGNTIYF.

V usage is TRBV7-3 and J usage is TRBJ1-1; 7 bases line up with TRBD1. V shed 5 bases, J shed 5 bases, and the junction held 11 bases outside the gene matches. The CDR3 covers 15 residues. Germline CDR1 SGHTA, CDR2 FQGTGA. CDR3 amino acids: CASSRYGRGRTEAFF. CDR3 in DNA: TGTGCCAGCAGCAGATATGGTAGGGGGCGGACTGAAGCTTTCTTT. Filled out from reference TRBV7-3 and TRBJ1-1, the complete variable domain reads GAGVSQTPSNKVTEKGKYVELRCDPISGHTALYWYRQSLGQGPEFLIYFQGTGAADDSGLPNDRFFAVRPEGSVSTLKIQRTERGDSAVYLCASSRYGRGRTEAFFGQGTRLTVV.

This clonotype was counted at least ten times. The V call is TRBV16, the J call TRBJ1-5, with D unclear. The CDR3 is 14 amino acids. CDR1 and CDR2 from the germline V gene are KGHSY and FQNENV. The V gene lost 4 bases and the J gene lost 2 bases, with 9 bases spanning the gap. The CDR3 DNA sequence: TGTGCCAGCAGCCCCAGCGGGGGCAATCAGCCCCAGCATTTT. It codes for CASSPSGGNQPQHF.